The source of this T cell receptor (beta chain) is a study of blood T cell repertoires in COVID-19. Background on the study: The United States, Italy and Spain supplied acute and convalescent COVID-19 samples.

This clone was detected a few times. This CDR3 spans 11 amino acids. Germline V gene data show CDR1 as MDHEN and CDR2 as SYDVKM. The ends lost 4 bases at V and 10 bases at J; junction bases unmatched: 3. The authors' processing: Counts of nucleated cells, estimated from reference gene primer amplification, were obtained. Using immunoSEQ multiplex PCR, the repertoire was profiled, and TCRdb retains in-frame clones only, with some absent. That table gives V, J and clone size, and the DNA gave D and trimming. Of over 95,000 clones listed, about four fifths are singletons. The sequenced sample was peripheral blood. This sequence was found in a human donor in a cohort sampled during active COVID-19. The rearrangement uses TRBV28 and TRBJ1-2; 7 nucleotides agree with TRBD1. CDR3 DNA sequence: TGTGCCAGCAGTTCGGGACAGCCCTACACCTTC. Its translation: CASSSGQPYTF.